A single sample gave rise to the 2 T cell receptor beta chains below, sequenced in a study of spatial heterogeneity in lung cancer. Time point here: sample taken at primary tumor resection. In TCRdb, the 5' RACE reads were re-called with MiXCR into one record per CDR3 protein. The repertoire holds around 23,000 distinct CDR3 sequences, with under 4% as singletons. Here the sequenced sample was PBMCs, taken at surgery. These receptors all come from a female donor with early-stage non-small cell lung cancer.

This clonotype was observed many times. The V gene is TRBV12-3 or TRBV12-4, the J gene TRBJ1-2; no reliable D call. Trimming stripped 0 bases from V and 8 bases from J, with 7 bases between. This CDR3 region has 12 residues. CDR3 coding DNA: TGTGCCAGCAGTTTAGCGCGATGGGGCTACACCTTC. It translates to CASSLARWGYTF.

The rearrangement uses TRBV7-3 and TRBJ2-2; no clear D. The V gene's germline CDR1 is SGHTA and CDR2 FQGTGA. The CDR3 sequence is 13 residues long. Between the trimmed V and J ends, which lost 4 bases and 6 bases, there was a span of 9 bases. The CDR3 region is CASSYTGPGELFF. DNA of the CDR3: TGTGCCAGCAGCTACACTGGCCCCGGGGAGCTGTTTTTT.